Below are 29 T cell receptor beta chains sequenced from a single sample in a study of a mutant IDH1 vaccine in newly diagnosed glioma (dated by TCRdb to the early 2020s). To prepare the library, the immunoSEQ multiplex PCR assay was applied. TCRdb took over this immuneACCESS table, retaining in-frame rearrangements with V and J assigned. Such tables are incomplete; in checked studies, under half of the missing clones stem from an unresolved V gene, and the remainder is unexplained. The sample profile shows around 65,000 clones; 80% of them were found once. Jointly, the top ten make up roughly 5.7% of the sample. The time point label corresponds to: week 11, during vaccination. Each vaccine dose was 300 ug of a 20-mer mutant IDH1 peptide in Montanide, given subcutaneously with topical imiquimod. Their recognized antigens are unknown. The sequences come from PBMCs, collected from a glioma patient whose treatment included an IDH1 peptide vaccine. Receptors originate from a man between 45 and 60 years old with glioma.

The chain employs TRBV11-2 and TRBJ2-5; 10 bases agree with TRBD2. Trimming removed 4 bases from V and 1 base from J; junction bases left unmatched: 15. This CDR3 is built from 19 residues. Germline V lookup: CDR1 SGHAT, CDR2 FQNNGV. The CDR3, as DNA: TGTGCCAGCAGCTCCCCCAACAGGGTGGAGCGGGAGGGCCAAGAGACCCAGTACTTC. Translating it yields CASSSPNRVEREGQETQYF.

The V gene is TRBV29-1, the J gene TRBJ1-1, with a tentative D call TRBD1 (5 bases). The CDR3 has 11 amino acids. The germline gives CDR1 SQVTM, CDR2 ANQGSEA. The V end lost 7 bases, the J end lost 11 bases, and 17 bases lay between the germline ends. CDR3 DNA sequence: TGCAGCGAGGCTAGGGGCGCCTCTGCTTTCTTT. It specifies CSEARGASAFF. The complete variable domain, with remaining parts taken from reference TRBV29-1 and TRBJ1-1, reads SAVISQKPSRDICQRGTSLTIQCQVDSQVTMMFWYRQQPGQSLTLIATANQGSEATYESGFVIDKFPISRPNLTFSTLTVSNMSPEDSSIYLCSEARGASAFFGQGTRLTVV.

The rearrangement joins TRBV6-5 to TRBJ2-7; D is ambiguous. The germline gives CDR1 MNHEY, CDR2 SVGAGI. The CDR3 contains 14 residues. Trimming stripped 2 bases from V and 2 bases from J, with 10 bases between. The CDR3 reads CASSYGQATYEQYF. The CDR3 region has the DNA TGTGCCAGCAGTTACGGGCAGGCAACCTACGAGCAGTACTTC.

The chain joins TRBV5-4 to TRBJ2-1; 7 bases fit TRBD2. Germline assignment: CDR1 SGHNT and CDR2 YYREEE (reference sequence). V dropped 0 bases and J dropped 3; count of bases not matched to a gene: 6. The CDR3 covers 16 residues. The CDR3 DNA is TGTGCCAGCAGCTTGGGGGGAGGGCTATTCTACAATGAGCAGTTCTTC. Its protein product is CASSLGGGLFYNEQFF. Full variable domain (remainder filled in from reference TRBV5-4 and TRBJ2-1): ETGVTQSPTHLIKTRGQQVTLRCSSQSGHNTVSWYQQALGQGPQFIFQYYREEENGRGNFPPRFSGLQFPNYSSELNVNALELDDSALYLCASSLGGGLFYNEQFFGPGTRLTVL.

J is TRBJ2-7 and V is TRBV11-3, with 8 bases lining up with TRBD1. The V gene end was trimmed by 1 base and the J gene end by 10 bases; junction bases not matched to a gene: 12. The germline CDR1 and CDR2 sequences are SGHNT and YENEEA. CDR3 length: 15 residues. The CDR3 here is CASSLVRGFTGGQYF. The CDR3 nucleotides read TGTGCCAGCAGCTTAGTTCGAGGATTTACAGGGGGACAGTACTTC.

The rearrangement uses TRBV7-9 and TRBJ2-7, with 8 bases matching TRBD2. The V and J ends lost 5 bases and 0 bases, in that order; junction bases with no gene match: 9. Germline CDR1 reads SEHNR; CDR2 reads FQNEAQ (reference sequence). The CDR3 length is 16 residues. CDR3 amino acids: CASSPGGAGSSYEQYF. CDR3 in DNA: TGTGCCAGCAGCCCGGGGGGGGCGGGGAGCTCCTACGAGCAGTACTTC.

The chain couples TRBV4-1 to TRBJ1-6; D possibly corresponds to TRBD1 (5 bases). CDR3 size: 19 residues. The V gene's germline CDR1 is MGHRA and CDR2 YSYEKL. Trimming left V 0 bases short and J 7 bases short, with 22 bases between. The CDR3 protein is CASSQDGSKVGGRNSPLHF. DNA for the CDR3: TGCGCCAGCAGCCAAGATGGAAGTAAAGTGGGGGGGAGGAATTCACCCCTCCACTTT.

CDR3 region: CASTQAGSGQLGYTF. The CDR3 region has the DNA TGTGCCAGTACCCAAGCAGGATCAGGACAATTGGGCTACACCTTC. The chain joins TRBV19 to TRBJ1-2, with D perhaps TRBD1 (5 bases). Trimming took 7 bases from V and 8 from J, leaving 23 bases between them. This CDR3 has 15 residues. Germline V gene data show CDR1 as LNHDA and CDR2 as SQIVND (reference sequence). Using reference TRBV19 and TRBJ1-2 for the parts outside the CDR3, the full variable domain is DGGITQSPKYLFRKEGQNVTLSCEQNLNHDAMYWYRQDPGQGLRLIYYSQIVNDFQKGDIAEGYSVSREKKESFPLTVTSAQKNPTAFYLCASTQAGSGQLGYTFGSGTRLTVV.

DNA for the CDR3: TGTGCCAGCAGTTTAACCCCCTCTGGGGCCAACGTCCTGACTTTC. This encodes CASSLTPSGANVLTF. The J gene is TRBJ2-6, the V gene TRBV27; no clear D gene. Trimming removed 2 bases at V and 0 bases at J, with 5 bases between. Germline CDR1 and CDR2: MNHEY and SMNVEV (reference sequence). CDR3 length: 15 amino acids.

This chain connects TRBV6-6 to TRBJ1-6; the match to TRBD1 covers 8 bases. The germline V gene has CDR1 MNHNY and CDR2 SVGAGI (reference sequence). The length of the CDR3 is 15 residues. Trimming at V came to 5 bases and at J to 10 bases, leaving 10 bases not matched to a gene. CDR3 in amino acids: CASSRGDRWSSPLHF. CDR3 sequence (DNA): TGTGCCAGCAGTCGGGGGGACAGGTGGAGCTCACCCCTCCACTTT.

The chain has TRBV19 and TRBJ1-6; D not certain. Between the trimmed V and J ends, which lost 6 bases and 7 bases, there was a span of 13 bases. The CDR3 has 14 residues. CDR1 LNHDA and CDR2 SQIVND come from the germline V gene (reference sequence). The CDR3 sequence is CASSTLISNSPLHF. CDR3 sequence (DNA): TGTGCCAGTAGCACCCTTATTAGCAATTCACCCCTCCACTTT.

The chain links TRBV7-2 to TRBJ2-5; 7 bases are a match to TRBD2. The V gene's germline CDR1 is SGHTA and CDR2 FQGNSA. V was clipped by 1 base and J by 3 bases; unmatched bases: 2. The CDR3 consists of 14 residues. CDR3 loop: CASSLGLAEETQYF. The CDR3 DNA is TGTGCCAGCAGCTTAGGGCTAGCGGAAGAGACCCAGTACTTC.

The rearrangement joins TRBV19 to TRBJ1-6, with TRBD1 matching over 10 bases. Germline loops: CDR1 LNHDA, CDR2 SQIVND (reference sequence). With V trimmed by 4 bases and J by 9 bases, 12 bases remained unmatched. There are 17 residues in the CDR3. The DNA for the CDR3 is TGTGCCAGTAGTACCCTCGGGGACAGGGGAGTAATTTCACCCCTCCACTTT. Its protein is CASSTLGDRGVISPLHF.

In nucleotides, the CDR3 is TGCAGCGCCTCGGGCAGTACCTACGAGCAGTACTTC. Its translation is CSASGSTYEQYF. The V call is TRBV29-1, the J call TRBJ2-7, with D unclear. The CDR3 is 12 residues long. The V gene's germline CDR1 is SQVTM and CDR2 ANQGSEA. The V and J ends lost 7 bases and 2 bases respectively, with 12 bases between them.

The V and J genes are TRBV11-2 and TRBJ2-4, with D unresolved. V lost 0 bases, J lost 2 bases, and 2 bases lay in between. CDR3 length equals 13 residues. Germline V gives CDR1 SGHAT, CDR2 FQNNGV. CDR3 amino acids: CASSLEPKNIQYF. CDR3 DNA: TGTGCCAGCAGCTTAGAACCCAAAAACATTCAGTACTTC.

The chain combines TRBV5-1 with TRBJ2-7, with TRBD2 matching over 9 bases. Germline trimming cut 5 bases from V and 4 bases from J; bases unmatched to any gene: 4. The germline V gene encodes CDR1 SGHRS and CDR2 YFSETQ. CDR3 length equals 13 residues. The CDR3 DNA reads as TGCGCCAGCAGAGTTAGCGGGAGTTACGAGCAGTACTTC. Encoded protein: CASRVSGSYEQYF.

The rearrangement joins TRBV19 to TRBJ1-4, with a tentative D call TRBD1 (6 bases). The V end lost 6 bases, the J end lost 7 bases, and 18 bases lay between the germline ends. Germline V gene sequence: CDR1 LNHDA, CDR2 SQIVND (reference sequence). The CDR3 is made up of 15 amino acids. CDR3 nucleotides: TGTGCCAGTAGCCCCCTCGGGGGGCTTACTGAAAAACTGTTTTTT. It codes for CASSPLGGLTEKLFF.

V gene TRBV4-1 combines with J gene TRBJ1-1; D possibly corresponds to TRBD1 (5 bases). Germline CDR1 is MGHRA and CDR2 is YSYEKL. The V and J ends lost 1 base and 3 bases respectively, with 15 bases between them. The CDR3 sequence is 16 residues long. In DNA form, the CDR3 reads TGCGCCAGCAGCCAAGCCCCCGACAGTCCATACACTGAAGCTTTCTTT. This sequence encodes CASSQAPDSPYTEAFF.

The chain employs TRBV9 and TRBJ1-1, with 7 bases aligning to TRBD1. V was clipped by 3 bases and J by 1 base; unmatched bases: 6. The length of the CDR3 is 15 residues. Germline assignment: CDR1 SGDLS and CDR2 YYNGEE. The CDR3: CASSEPGTANTEAFF. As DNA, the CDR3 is TGTGCCAGCAGCGAACCCGGGACAGCGAACACTGAAGCTTTCTTT.

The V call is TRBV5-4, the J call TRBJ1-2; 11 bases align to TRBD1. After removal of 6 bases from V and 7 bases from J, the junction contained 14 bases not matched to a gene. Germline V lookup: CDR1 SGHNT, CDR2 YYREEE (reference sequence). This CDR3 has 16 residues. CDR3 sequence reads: CASTPTRPGQGGGYTF. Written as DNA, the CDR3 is TGTGCCAGCACCCCTACCCGACCGGGACAGGGGGGTGGCTACACCTTC.

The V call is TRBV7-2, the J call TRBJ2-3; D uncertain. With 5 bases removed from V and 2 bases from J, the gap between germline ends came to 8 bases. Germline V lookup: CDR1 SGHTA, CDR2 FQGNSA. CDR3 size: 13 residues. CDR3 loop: CASSPLNTDTQYF. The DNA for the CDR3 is TGTGCCAGCAGCCCCCTTAACACAGATACGCAGTATTTT.

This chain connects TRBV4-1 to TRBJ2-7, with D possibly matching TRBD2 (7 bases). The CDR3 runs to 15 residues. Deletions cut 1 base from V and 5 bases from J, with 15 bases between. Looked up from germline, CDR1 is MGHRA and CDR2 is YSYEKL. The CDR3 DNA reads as TGCGCCAGCAGCCAAGCCCCTGGGAGGGGGAACGAGCAGTACTTC. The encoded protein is CASSQAPGRGNEQYF.

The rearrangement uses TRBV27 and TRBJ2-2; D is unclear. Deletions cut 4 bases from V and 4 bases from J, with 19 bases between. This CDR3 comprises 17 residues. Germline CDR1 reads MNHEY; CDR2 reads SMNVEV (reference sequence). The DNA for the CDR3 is TGTGCCAGCAGTTCCCAGCCAGGAATGCGAGTCACCGGGGAGCTGTTTTTT. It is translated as CASSSQPGMRVTGELFF.

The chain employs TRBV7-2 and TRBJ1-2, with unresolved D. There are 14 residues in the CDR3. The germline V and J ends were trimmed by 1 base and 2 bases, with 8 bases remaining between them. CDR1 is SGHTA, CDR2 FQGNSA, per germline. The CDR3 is CASSLGPENYGYTF. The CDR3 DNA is TGTGCCAGCAGCTTAGGCCCAGAGAACTATGGCTACACCTTC.

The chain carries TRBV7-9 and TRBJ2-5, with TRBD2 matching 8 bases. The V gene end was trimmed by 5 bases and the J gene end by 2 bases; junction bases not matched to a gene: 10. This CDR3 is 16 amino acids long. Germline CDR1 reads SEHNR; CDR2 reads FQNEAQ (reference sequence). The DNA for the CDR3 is TGTGCCAGCAGCCCCCTCTGGGAGCGGGGGCAAGAGACCCAGTACTTC. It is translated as CASSPLWERGQETQYF.

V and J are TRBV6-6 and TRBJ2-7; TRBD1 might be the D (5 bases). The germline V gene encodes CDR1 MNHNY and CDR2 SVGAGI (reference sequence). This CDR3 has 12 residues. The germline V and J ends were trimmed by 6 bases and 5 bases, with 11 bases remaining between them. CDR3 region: CASREDSHEQYF. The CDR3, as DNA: TGTGCCAGCAGGGAAGACAGCCACGAGCAGTACTTC.

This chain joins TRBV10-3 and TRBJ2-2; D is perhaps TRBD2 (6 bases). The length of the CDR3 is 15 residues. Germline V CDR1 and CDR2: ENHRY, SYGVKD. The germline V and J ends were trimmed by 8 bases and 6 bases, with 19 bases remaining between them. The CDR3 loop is CAIRREMNTPGELFF. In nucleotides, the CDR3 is TGTGCCATCCGTCGGGAGATGAACACCCCCGGGGAGCTGTTTTTT.

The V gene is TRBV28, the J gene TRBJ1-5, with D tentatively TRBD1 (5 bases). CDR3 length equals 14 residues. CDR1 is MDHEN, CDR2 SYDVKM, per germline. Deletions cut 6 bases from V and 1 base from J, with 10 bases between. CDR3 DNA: TGTGCCAGCAGGTACAGGAAAAGCAATCAGCCCCAGCATTTT. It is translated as CASRYRKSNQPQHF.

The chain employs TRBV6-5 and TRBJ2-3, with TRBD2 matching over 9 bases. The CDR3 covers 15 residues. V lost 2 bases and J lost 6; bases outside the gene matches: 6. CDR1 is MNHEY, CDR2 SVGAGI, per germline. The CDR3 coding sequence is TGTGCCAGCAGTTACGCTAGCGGGGCGGAGGATACGCAGTATTTT. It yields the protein CASSYASGAEDTQYF.